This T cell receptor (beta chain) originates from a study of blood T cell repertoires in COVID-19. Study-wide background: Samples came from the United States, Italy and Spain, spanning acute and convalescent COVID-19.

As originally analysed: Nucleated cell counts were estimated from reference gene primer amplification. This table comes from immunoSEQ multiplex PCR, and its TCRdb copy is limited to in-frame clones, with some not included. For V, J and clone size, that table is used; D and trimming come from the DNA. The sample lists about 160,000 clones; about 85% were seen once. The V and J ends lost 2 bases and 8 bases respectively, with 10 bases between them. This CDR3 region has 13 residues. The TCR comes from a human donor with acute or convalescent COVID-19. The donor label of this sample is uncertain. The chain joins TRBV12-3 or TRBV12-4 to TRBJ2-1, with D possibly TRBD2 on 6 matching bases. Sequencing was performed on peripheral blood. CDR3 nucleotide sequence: TGTGCCAGCAGTTTAAACCAGCGGGATGAGCAGTTCTTC. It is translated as CASSLNQRDEQFF.